Shown below are 18 T cell receptor beta chains from a single sample sequenced in a study of shared clonotypes between healthy human individuals. Generated by immunoSEQ multiplex PCR, the TCRdb table keeps only in-frame clones and is missing some. The sample records around 1.4 million clones, about 98.5% being singletons. Sequencing used naive CD4+ T cells sorted from blood. The sample's subset: CD45RA+ positively selected. These receptors originate from a man younger than 40 in good health.

The chain uses TRBV10-3 and TRBJ1-1; tentatively, D is TRBD1 (6 bases). The germline V gene has CDR1 ENHRY and CDR2 SYGVKD. The V and J ends lost 2 bases and 4 bases respectively, with 14 bases between them. The CDR3 consists of 15 residues. CDR3 protein: CAISEQGQLVTEAFF. CDR3 bases: TGTGCCATCAGTGAGCAGGGGCAGTTAGTCACTGAAGCTTTCTTT.

This clone is a singleton in its sample. The chain links TRBV30 to TRBJ2-3; TRBD2 matches at 8 bases. This CDR3 region has 15 residues. Per germline, CDR1 GTSNPN and CDR2 SVGIG (reference sequence). The trim removed 0 bases at V and 4 bases at J, leaving 6 bases unmatched. The CDR3 nucleotides read TGTGCCTGGAGTGTACAAACGGGAGGGCCAGATACGCAGTATTTT. It yields the protein CAWSVQTGGPDTQYF.

This clone was counted a single time. In the same sample, other DNA sequences code for this CDR3. The chain couples TRBV9 to TRBJ2-7, with a possible D match to TRBD2 (6 bases). CDR3 length equals 13 residues. The V and J ends lost 4 bases and 3 bases respectively, with 11 bases between them. Per the germline V gene, CDR1 is SGDLS and CDR2 is YYNGEE. CDR3 residues: CASSPRLGYEQYF. CDR3 DNA sequence: TGTGCCAGCAGCCCTCGACTAGGCTACGAGCAGTACTTC.

V gene TRBV10-3 combines with J gene TRBJ2-1; D unclear. V lost 6 bases and J 8 bases, leaving 11 bases between the germline ends. The CDR3 is 12 residues long. Germline assignment: CDR1 ENHRY and CDR2 SYGVKD. This CDR3 is CAISYDWDEQFF. The CDR3 DNA follows: TGTGCCATCAGCTACGATTGGGATGAGCAGTTCTTC.

V is TRBV19 and J is TRBJ1-5, with 7 nucleotides matching TRBD1. Germline trimming cut 4 bases from V and 9 bases from J; bases unmatched to any gene: 9. This CDR3 is built from 14 residues. The germline gives CDR1 LNHDA, CDR2 SQIVND (reference sequence). The CDR3 region is CASSTDRAYGPQHF. The CDR3, as DNA: TGTGCCAGTAGTACTGACAGGGCGTACGGGCCCCAGCATTTT.

The CDR3 coding sequence is TGTGCCAGCAGCTCCTCAACGACCCAGGGTTTAGATACGCAGTATTTT. Its translation is CASSSSTTQGLDTQYF. V gene TRBV7-9 combines with J gene TRBJ2-3; possible D gene TRBD1, 5 bases. The CDR3 loop spans 16 amino acids. Trimming removed 4 bases at V and 5 bases at J, with 19 bases between. Germline CDR1 SEHNR, CDR2 FQNEAQ (reference sequence). The whole variable domain, filled in from reference TRBV7-9 and TRBJ2-3, reads DTGVSQNPRHKITKRGQNVTFRCDPISEHNRLYWYRQTLGQGPEFLTYFQNEAQLEKSRLLSDRFSAERPKGSFSTLEIQRTEQGDSAMYLCASSSSTTQGLDTQYFGPGTRLTVL.

This chain uses TRBV11-2 with TRBJ2-1; a weak D match, TRBD2 (6 bases). Germline CDR1 is SGHAT and CDR2 is FQNNGV. The CDR3 totals 18 residues. V lost 1 base and J 0 bases, leaving 16 bases between the germline ends. CDR3 sequence: CASSLVVLASRSYNEQFF. The DNA for the CDR3 is TGTGCCAGCAGCTTAGTCGTGCTAGCGAGTCGCTCCTACAATGAGCAGTTCTTC.

This chain connects TRBV28 to TRBJ2-1; 11 positions match TRBD2. This CDR3 has 15 amino acids. The germline CDR1 and CDR2 sequences are MDHEN and SYDVKM. Trimming cost V 5 bases and J 10 bases; bases outside gene matches: 10. The CDR3 DNA is TGTGCCAGCAGTCCGGGAGTAGCGGGAGGGTGGGAGCAGTTCTTC. Amino acids: CASSPGVAGGWEQFF.

This chain uses TRBV28 with TRBJ2-2; 13 bases fit TRBD2. The V gene end was trimmed by 8 bases and the J gene end by 6 bases; junction bases not matched to a gene: 6. This CDR3 has 15 amino acids. Looked up from germline, CDR1 is MDHEN and CDR2 is SYDVKM. The DNA for the CDR3 is TGTGCCAGCGGGACTAGCGGGAAATCAGCCGGGGAGCTGTTTTTT. This sequence encodes CASGTSGKSAGELFF.

V gene TRBV7-2 combines with J gene TRBJ2-3, with D perhaps TRBD1 or TRBD2 (5 bases each). The CDR3 sequence is 14 residues long. Per germline, CDR1 SGHTA and CDR2 FQGNSA. Trimming shortened V by 3 bases and J by 5 bases, and 12 bases separated the two germline ends. The CDR3 region has the DNA TGTGCCAGCAGCTTCCGGGGCTCGTTAGATACGCAGTATTTT. It translates to CASSFRGSLDTQYF.

With regard to this clone: Other nucleotide sequences in the sample specify the same CDR3. V usage is TRBV5-1 and J usage is TRBJ2-7; possible D gene TRBD1, 5 bases. Between the trimmed V and J ends, which lost 1 base and 3 bases, there was a span of 11 bases. Looked up from germline, CDR1 is SGHRS and CDR2 is YFSETQ. The CDR3 has 14 amino acids. The CDR3 DNA sequence: TGCGCCAGCAGCTTGACAGGTTCTGGCTACGAGCAGTACTTC. Residues: CASSLTGSGYEQYF.

The gene calls are TRBV18 and TRBJ1-2; TRBD1 agrees at 10 bases. The CDR3 loop spans 15 amino acids. Germline V gene lookup returns CDR1 KGHSH and CDR2 LQKENI. The J segment lost 6 bases and the V segment lost 0 bases, leaving 4 bases of the junction unmatched. CDR3 residues: CASSPPGQGSDGYTF. CDR3 sequence (DNA): TGTGCCAGCTCACCACCGGGACAGGGGAGCGATGGCTACACCTTC.

V usage is TRBV7-2 and J usage is TRBJ2-7; 11 bases map to TRBD1. Germline V lookup: CDR1 SGHTA, CDR2 FQGNSA. With V trimmed by 4 bases and J by 2 bases, 1 base remained unmatched. The CDR3 spans 14 residues. This CDR3 reads CASSSDRGPYEQYF. Here the CDR3 DNA reads TGTGCCAGCAGCTCGGACAGGGGGCCCTACGAGCAGTACTTC.

The V call is TRBV10-1, the J call TRBJ1-4, with 8 bases that match TRBD1. V was pared by 11 bases and J by 7 bases, with 12 bases of the junction left unmatched. Germline assignment: CDR1 WNHNN and CDR2 SYGVQD (reference sequence). CDR3 length: 14 amino acids. CDR3 loop: CASSTGDFSEKLFF. As DNA, the CDR3 is TGCGCCTCTTCGACAGGGGATTTTTCTGAAAAACTGTTTTTT.

The chain links TRBV30 to TRBJ1-2; D remains ambiguous. Trimming took off 2 bases at V and 4 bases at J, with 8 bases between the two ends. Germline CDR1 GTSNPN, CDR2 SVGIG (reference sequence). The CDR3 contains 12 residues. CDR3 region: CAWSPRSYGYTF. CDR3 DNA sequence: TGTGCCTGGAGTCCCAGATCCTATGGCTACACCTTC.

The chain is built from TRBV4-3 and TRBJ1-5; no definite D call. The germline V and J ends were trimmed by 0 bases and 9 bases, with 9 bases remaining between them. The CDR3 length is 13 residues. Germline CDR1 is LGHNA and CDR2 is YSLEER. The CDR3, as DNA: TGCGCCAGCAGCCAAGACCAAGAAGGGCCCCAGCATTTT. Translated, it gives CASSQDQEGPQHF.

V usage is TRBV9 and J usage is TRBJ1-2; D ambiguous. V was shortened by 0 bases and J by 0 bases, with 3 bases between the two germline ends. Germline values: CDR1 SGDLS, CDR2 YYNGEE. This CDR3 spans 13 amino acids. The DNA for the CDR3 is TGTGCCAGCAGCGTAGACCCTAACTATGGCTACACCTTC. Translated: CASSVDPNYGYTF. Together with reference TRBV9 and TRBJ1-2, the CDR3 gives the full variable domain: DSGVTQTPKHLITATGQRVTLRCSPRSGDLSVYWYQQSLDQGLQFLIQYYNGEERAKGNILERFSAQQFPDLHSELNLSSLELGDSALYFCASSVDPNYGYTFGSGTRLTVV.

V usage is TRBV7-9 and J usage is TRBJ2-3; no reliable D call. V lost 3 bases and J 4 bases, leaving 8 bases between the germline ends. The CDR3 contains 13 residues. CDR1 is SEHNR and CDR2 is FQNEAQ in the germline V gene (reference sequence). The CDR3 region is CASSFHGADTQYF. CDR3 in DNA: TGTGCCAGCAGCTTCCATGGGGCAGATACGCAGTATTTT.